Following are 20 T cell receptor beta chains from one sample sequenced in a study of CD8 T cells in Susac syndrome. Random hexamers served to reverse transcribe about 0.45 to 1 ug RNA. TCRdb redid the calling of the immunoSEQ multiplex PCR reads with MiXCR, one entry per CDR3 protein. Of 95,000 to 150,000 distinct CDR3 sequences detected, around 94% appear once; the ten largest clones hold about 0.3%. The specimen sequenced was CD8+ T cells from PBMCs. The source is a human donor with Susac syndrome.

The chain uses TRBV29-1 and TRBJ2-7; D remains ambiguous. CDR3 length: 14 amino acids. V lost 0 bases to trimming and J lost 4 bases, with 13 bases between them. Germline V gives CDR1 SQVTM, CDR2 ANQGSEA. The CDR3, as DNA: TGCAGCGTTGAAGAATACAGCCATCAGTACGAGCAGTACTTC. Protein sequence: CSVEEYSHQYEQYF.

The chain employs TRBV7-2 and TRBJ2-5, with TRBD2 identical over 10 bases. The V and J ends lost 3 bases and 5 bases, in that order; junction bases with no gene match: 6. Germline values: CDR1 SGHTA, CDR2 FQGNSA. This CDR3 has 15 amino acids. CDR3 amino acids: CASSFPSGGGETQYF. The CDR3 DNA follows: TGTGCCAGCAGCTTTCCTAGCGGGGGAGGGGAGACCCAGTACTTC.

V and J are TRBV27 and TRBJ2-7; D is ambiguous. V dropped 4 bases and J dropped 3 bases, with 13 bases sitting between them. Per germline, CDR1 MNHEY and CDR2 SMNVEV (reference sequence). The CDR3 consists of 14 residues. For the CDR3, the DNA is TGTGCCAGCAGTTCTGCTCTCGTAGGCTACGAGCAGTACTTC. Amino acids: CASSSALVGYEQYF.

This clonotype came up once. The chain has TRBV25-1 and TRBJ1-6; 9 bases fit TRBD1. V was pared by 0 bases and J by 9 bases, with 6 bases of the junction left unmatched. The germline CDR1 and CDR2 sequences are MGHDK and SYGVNS. This CDR3 contains 16 residues. This CDR3 is CASSEYGTGKTSPLHF. Here the CDR3 DNA reads TGTGCCAGCAGTGAATACGGGACAGGGAAAACTTCACCCCTCCACTTT.

This rearrangement joins TRBV29-1 to TRBJ1-5; 8 positions match TRBD1. J lost 2 bases, V lost 3 bases, and 0 bases had no gene match. The germline V gene encodes CDR1 SQVTM and CDR2 ANQGSEA. The CDR3 has 13 amino acids. The CDR3 here is CSVETGGNQPQHF. For the CDR3, the DNA is TGCAGCGTTGAGACAGGGGGCAATCAGCCCCAGCATTTT.

V and J are TRBV2 and TRBJ2-5; possibly TRBD1 for D (5 bases). The CDR3 has 14 amino acids. The V end lost 3 bases, the J end lost 1 base, and 9 bases lay between the germline ends. Germline V CDR1 and CDR2: SNHLY, FYNNEI. The CDR3 protein is CASSDEQGQETQYF. CDR3 in DNA: TGTGCCAGCAGTGACGAGCAGGGCCAAGAGACCCAGTACTTC.

This chain links TRBV5-1 with TRBJ2-6; 8 bases fit TRBD2. The CDR3 has 17 amino acids. V lost 2 bases to trimming and J lost 4 bases; unmatched junction nucleotides: 8. CDR1 is SGHRS and CDR2 is YFSETQ in the germline V gene. Written as DNA, the CDR3 is TGCGCCAGCAGCTTACCACAACTAGCGGCGGGGGCCAACGTCCTGACTTTC. As protein: CASSLPQLAAGANVLTF.

The chain combines TRBV3-1 with TRBJ1-5; D unresolved. Germline V gene sequence: CDR1 LGHDT, CDR2 YNNKEL (reference sequence). This CDR3 has 14 amino acids. V was shortened by 1 base and J by 3 bases, with 7 bases between the two germline ends. CDR3 residues: CASSQGVLNQPQHF. The CDR3 coding sequence is TGTGCCAGCAGCCAAGGGGTCCTCAATCAGCCCCAGCATTTT.

CDR3 protein: CASSPLRGTDTQYF. Here the CDR3 DNA reads TGTGCCAGCAGCCCCCTCCGAGGCACAGATACGCAGTATTTT. The genes are TRBV7-9 and TRBJ2-3; D uncertain. CDR1 is SEHNR and CDR2 is FQNEAQ in the germline V gene (reference sequence). The CDR3 totals 14 residues. Between the trimmed V and J ends, which lost 5 bases and 1 base, there was a span of 10 bases.

The rearrangement joins TRBV25-1 to TRBJ2-1, with TRBD2 matching over 13 bases. The CDR3 is 20 residues long. V shed 1 base and J 3 bases; nucleotides not matched to a gene: 12. The V gene's germline CDR1 is MGHDK and CDR2 SYGVNS. The CDR3 DNA reads as TGTGCCAGCAGTGAATCCCCCCCGGGACTAGCGGGGCCGCACTACAATGAGCAGTTCTTC. Translation gives CASSESPPGLAGPHYNEQFF.

The rearrangement uses TRBV5-1 and TRBJ1-1; no clear D gene. CDR3 length: 13 amino acids. V shed 4 bases and J shed 7 bases, with 14 bases lying between them. Germline V CDR1 and CDR2: SGHRS, YFSETQ. The CDR3 here is CASSLSTALEAFF. The CDR3 DNA reads as TGCGCCAGCAGCCTCTCTACAGCCCTTGAAGCTTTCTTT.

The chain has TRBV29-1 and TRBJ2-3; D might be TRBD2 (7 bases). Trimming stripped 4 bases from V and 4 bases from J, with 12 bases between. This CDR3 region has 13 residues. CDR1 and CDR2 from the germline V gene are SQVTM and ANQGSEA. CDR3 protein: CSVAGGGPDTQYF. DNA for the CDR3: TGCAGCGTTGCGGGCGGGGGCCCAGATACGCAGTATTTT.

This chain connects TRBV7-8 to TRBJ2-2, with unresolved D. This CDR3 is built from 15 residues. In germline, CDR1 is SGHVS, CDR2 FQNEAQ. V was clipped by 5 bases and J by 3 bases, with 13 bases between them. The CDR3 region has the DNA TGTGCCAGCAGCCCCGGTGGGGTTTACACCGGGGAGCTGTTTTTT. Residues: CASSPGGVYTGELFF.

This rearrangement joins TRBV29-1 to TRBJ1-2, with TRBD1 identical over 8 bases. The CDR3 covers 12 residues. Germline loops: CDR1 SQVTM, CDR2 ANQGSEA. The junction had 6 bases not matched to a gene; V was cut back by 5 bases and J by 7 bases. Here the CDR3 DNA reads TGCAGCGTTCTCCAGGGGGCGCTTGGCTACACCTTC. This gives the protein CSVLQGALGYTF. The complete variable domain, with remaining parts taken from reference TRBV29-1 and TRBJ1-2, reads SAVISQKPSRDICQRGTSLTIQCQVDSQVTMMFWYRQQPGQSLTLIATANQGSEATYESGFVIDKFPISRPNLTFSTLTVSNMSPEDSSIYLCSVLQGALGYTFGSGTRLTVV.

This chain uses TRBV4-1 with TRBJ2-2, with D tentatively TRBD2 (5 bases). CDR1 MGHRA and CDR2 YSYEKL come from the germline V gene. The V end was cut by 2 bases, the J end by 3 bases, with 13 bases between. The CDR3 extends over 16 amino acids. Here the CDR3 reads CASSQKPPGDTGELFF. The DNA for the CDR3 is TGCGCCAGCAGCCAAAAACCACCCGGGGACACCGGGGAGCTGTTTTTT.

V gene TRBV5-1 combines with J gene TRBJ2-5; 11 nucleotides align to TRBD2. Unmatched junction bases numbered 14, after V lost 3 bases and J lost 1 base. Looked up from germline, CDR1 is SGHRS and CDR2 is YFSETQ. The CDR3 has 19 amino acids. This CDR3 reads CASSYAASGGPLRQETQYF. The DNA of the CDR3 is TGCGCCAGCAGCTATGCGGCTAGCGGGGGGCCCTTGCGCCAAGAGACCCAGTACTTC.

The CDR3 DNA follows: TGTGCCAGCAGCCAAGGCTTGGGGAGCTACGAGCAGTACTTC. Translated, it gives CASSQGLGSYEQYF. The chain has TRBV3-1 and TRBJ2-7; TRBD2 is a possible D gene (5 bases). In germline, CDR1 is LGHDT, CDR2 YNNKEL (reference sequence). This CDR3 is built from 14 residues. Trimming pared 1 base from V and 3 bases from J, leaving 10 bases between.

The chain couples TRBV12-3 or TRBV12-4 to TRBJ1-1; 9 bases map to TRBD1. V shed 7 bases and J 3 bases; nucleotides not matched to a gene: 9. The CDR3 loop spans 15 amino acids. The DNA of the CDR3 is TGTGCCAGCACGGGGACAGGGATTCAGGACACTGAAGCTTTCTTT. Its translation: CASTGTGIQDTEAFF.

The chain employs TRBV12-3 or TRBV12-4 and TRBJ2-1; 8 bases align to TRBD2. The CDR3 is 17 residues long. V lost 7 bases, J lost 1 base, and 12 bases stayed unmatched. The CDR3, as DNA: TGTGCCAGCACCACCCTTCAGCGGGGGATTTCCTACAATGAGCAGTTCTTC. This gives the protein CASTTLQRGISYNEQFF.

This clonotype was recorded once. The chain joins TRBV15 to TRBJ1-1, with 9 bases identical to TRBD1. Germline loops: CDR1 LNHNV, CDR2 YYDKDF (reference sequence). This CDR3 contains 14 residues. V trimming: 5 bases; J trimming: 3 bases; junction bases outside the gene matches: 4. In nucleotides, the CDR3 is TGTGCCACCAGCGGGGACAGGGAAGACACTGAAGCTTTCTTT. Translating it yields CATSGDREDTEAFF.